The next 8 T cell receptor beta chains were all read from a single sample in a study of cytomegalovirus exposure and HLA in healthy donors. PCR used 60 Vbeta primers and 13 Jbeta primers. Data came from immunoSEQ multiplex PCR; TCRdb stores just in-frame clones and leaves some out. This table holds 100,000 to 150,000 clones, 65% to 75% found once. Sequences were obtained from PBMCs. These receptors all come from a man in his forties in good health and CMV-seropositive.

The V call is TRBV27, the J call TRBJ2-1; 7 nucleotides line up with TRBD1. J lost 10 bases, V lost 8 bases, and 8 bases had no gene match. Germline CDR1 MNHEY, CDR2 SMNVEV (reference sequence). This CDR3 has 12 amino acids. The CDR3 nucleotides read TGTGCCAGCCAGGGGGACCGCTGGGAGCAGTTCTTC. This encodes CASQGDRWEQFF.

The chain joins TRBV5-1 to TRBJ2-5; a weak D match, TRBD2 (5 bases). The CDR3 totals 14 residues. Trimming stripped 1 base from V and 2 bases from J, with 9 bases between. The germline gives CDR1 SGHRS, CDR2 YFSETQ. The CDR3: CASSLQLGQETQYF. CDR3 DNA sequence: TGCGCCAGCAGCTTGCAACTAGGGCAAGAGACCCAGTACTTC.

The chain recombines TRBV5-1 with TRBJ2-3, with 12 bases lining up with TRBD2. This CDR3 region has 16 residues. Trimming removed 4 bases from V and 2 bases from J; junction bases left unmatched: 5. Germline values: CDR1 SGHRS, CDR2 YFSETQ. The CDR3 sequence is CASSMGLAGLTDTQYF. As DNA, the CDR3 is TGCGCCAGCAGCATGGGACTAGCGGGCCTCACAGATACGCAGTATTTT.

This rearrangement joins TRBV18 to TRBJ2-3, with TRBD2 as a possible D gene (5 bases). Per the germline V gene, CDR1 is KGHSH and CDR2 is LQKENI. The length of the CDR3 is 17 residues. V was shortened by 6 bases and J by 5 bases, with 24 bases between the two germline ends. This chain's CDR3 is CASSAKSLASGLDTQYF. In DNA, the CDR3 is TGTGCCAGCTCCGCCAAGTCGCTAGCTTCTGGCTTAGATACGCAGTATTTT.

The chain couples TRBV7-2 to TRBJ2-1, with D uncertain. The ends were cut back, 6 bases at V and 4 bases at J, with 7 bases in the middle. The germline V gene encodes CDR1 SGHTA and CDR2 FQGNSA. The CDR3 is 12 amino acids. The CDR3 DNA sequence: TGTGCCAGCAGTACCAGGTACAATGAGCAGTTCTTC. Amino acids: CASSTRYNEQFF.

V is TRBV5-1 and J is TRBJ1-1, with 8 bases matching TRBD1. There are 14 residues in the CDR3. Trimming at V came to 4 bases and at J to 11 bases, leaving 13 bases not matched to a gene. Germline V gene data show CDR1 as SGHRS and CDR2 as YFSETQ. CDR3 DNA: TGCGCCAGCAGCACCGGACAGGGTGTACTGGGGGCTTTCTTT. Its protein product is CASSTGQGVLGAFF. The variable domain in full, completed from reference TRBV5-1 and TRBJ1-1, reads KAGVTQTPRYLIKTRGQQVTLSCSPISGHRSVSWYQQTPGQGLQFLFEYFSETQRNKGNFPGRFSGRQFSNSRSEMNVSTLELGDSALYLCASSTGQGVLGAFFGQGTRLTVV.

The chain joins TRBV5-4 to TRBJ2-7; D may be TRBD2 (6 bases). CDR1 SGHNT and CDR2 YYREEE come from the germline V gene (reference sequence). V shed 4 bases and J shed 4 bases, with 12 bases lying between them. This CDR3 has 13 amino acids. CDR3 protein: CASSGTAGYEQYF. As DNA, the CDR3 is TGTGCCAGCAGCGGGACTGCGGGGTACGAGCAGTACTTC.

The gene calls are TRBV28 and TRBJ2-7; TRBD2 aligns across 8 bases. There are 13 residues in the CDR3. The germline CDR1 and CDR2 sequences are MDHEN and SYDVKM. J lost 5 bases, V lost 2 bases, and 2 bases had no gene match. The CDR3 region has the DNA TGTGCCAGCAGTTTACGGACTAGCAACGAGCAGTACTTC. Translated: CASSLRTSNEQYF. Complete variable domain (other parts from reference TRBV28 and TRBJ2-7): DVKVTQSSRYLVKRTGEKVFLECVQDMDHENMFWYRQDPGLGLRLIYFSYDVKMKEKGDIPEGYSVSREKKERFSLILESASTNQTSMYLCASSLRTSNEQYFGPGTRLTVT.